This T cell receptor (beta chain) was sequenced during a study of blood T cell repertoires in COVID-19. Generated by immunoSEQ multiplex PCR, the TCRdb table keeps only in-frame clones and is missing some. Counted here are 350,000 or so clones, 88% occurring once; the ten biggest clones make up 0.95% to 1.1%. The V gene's germline CDR1 is MNHEY and CDR2 SMNVEV (reference sequence). This CDR3 has 15 residues. The V and J ends lost 3 bases and 3 bases respectively, with 11 bases between them. This chain uses TRBV27 with TRBJ2-2, with unresolved D. The sample consisted of PBMCs or T cells enriched from blood (not recorded which). This clonotype was sampled from a woman in her thirties who had been exposed to COVID-19. The CDR3 spells CASSLRQIDTGELFF. The CDR3 nucleotides are TGTGCCAGCAGTTTGAGGCAGATAGACACCGGGGAGCTGTTTTTT.